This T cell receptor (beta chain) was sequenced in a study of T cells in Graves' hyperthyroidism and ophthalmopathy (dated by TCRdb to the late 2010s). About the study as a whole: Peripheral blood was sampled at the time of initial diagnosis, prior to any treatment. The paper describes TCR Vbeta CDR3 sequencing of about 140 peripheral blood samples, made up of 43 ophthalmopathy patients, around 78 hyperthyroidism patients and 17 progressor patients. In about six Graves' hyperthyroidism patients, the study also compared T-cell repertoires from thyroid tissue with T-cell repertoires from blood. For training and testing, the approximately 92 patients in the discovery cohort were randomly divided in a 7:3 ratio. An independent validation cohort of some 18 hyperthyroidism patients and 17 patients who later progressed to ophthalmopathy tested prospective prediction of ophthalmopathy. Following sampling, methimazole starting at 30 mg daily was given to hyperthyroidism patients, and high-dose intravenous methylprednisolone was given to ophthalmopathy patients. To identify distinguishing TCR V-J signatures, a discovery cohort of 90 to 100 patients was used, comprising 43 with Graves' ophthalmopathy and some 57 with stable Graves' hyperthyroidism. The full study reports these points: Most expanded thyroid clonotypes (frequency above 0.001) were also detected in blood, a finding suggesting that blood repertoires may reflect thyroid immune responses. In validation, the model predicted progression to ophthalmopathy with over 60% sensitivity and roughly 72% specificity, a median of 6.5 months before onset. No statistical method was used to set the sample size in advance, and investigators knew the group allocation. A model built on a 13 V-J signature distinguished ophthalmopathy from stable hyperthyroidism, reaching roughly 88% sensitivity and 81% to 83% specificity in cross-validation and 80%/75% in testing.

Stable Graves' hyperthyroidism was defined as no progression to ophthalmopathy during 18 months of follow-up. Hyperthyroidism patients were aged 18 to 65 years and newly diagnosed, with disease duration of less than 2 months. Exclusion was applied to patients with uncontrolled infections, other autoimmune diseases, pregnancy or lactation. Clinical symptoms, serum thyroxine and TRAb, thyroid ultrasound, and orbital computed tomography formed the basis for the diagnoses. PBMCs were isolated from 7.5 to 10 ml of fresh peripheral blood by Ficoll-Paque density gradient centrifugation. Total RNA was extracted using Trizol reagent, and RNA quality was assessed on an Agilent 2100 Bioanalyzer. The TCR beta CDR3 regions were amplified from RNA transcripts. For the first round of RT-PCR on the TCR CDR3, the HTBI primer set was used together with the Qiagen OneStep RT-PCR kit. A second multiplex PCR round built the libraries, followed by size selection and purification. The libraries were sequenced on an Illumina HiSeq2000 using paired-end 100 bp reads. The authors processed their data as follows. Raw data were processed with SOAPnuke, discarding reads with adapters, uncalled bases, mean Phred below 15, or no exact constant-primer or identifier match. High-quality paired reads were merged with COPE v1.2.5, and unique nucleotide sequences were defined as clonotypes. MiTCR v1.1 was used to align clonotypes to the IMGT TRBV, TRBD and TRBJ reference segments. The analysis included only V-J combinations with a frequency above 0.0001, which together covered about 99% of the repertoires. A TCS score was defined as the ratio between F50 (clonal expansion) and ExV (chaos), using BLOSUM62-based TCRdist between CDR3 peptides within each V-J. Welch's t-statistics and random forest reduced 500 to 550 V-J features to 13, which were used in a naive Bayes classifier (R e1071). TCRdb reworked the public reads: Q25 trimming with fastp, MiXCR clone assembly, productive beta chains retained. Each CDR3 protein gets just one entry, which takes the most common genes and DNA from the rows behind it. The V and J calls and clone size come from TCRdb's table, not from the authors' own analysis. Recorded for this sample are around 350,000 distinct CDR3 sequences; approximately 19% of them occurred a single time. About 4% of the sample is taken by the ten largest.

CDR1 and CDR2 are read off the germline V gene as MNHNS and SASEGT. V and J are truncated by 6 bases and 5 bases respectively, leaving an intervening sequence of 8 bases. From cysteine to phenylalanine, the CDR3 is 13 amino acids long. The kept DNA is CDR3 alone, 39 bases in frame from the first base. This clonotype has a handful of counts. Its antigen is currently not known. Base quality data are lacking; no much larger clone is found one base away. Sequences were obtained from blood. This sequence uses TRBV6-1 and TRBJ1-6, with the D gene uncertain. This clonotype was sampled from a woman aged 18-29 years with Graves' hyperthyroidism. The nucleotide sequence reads TGTGCCAGCAGCAGGCCGAATAATTCACCCCTCCACTTT. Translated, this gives CASSRPNNSPLHF.